The 27 T cell receptor beta chains listed next were all sequenced from one sample in a study of tumor and adjacent non-tumor tissue in lung cancer (dated by TCRdb to about 2018). The library was made by multiplex PCR. The sequencer listed for this sample is Illumina HiSeq 2500. TCRbeta libraries were built by three rounds of nested PCR using primers (Table S4), following protocols modified from ARM-PCR. TCRdb trimmed public reads at Q25 via fastp, called clones via MiXCR and kept in-frame beta chains. Every distinct CDR3 protein forms one entry, paired with its most common genes and DNA. Within this sample are about 200,000 distinct CDR3 sequences, with around 71% of them counted one time only. The ten largest clones represent around 25% of the sample. Bulk unsorted tissue served as the source for RNA extraction, and RNA quality was assessed using a NanoDrop ND-1000 and an Agilent 2100. The sample consisted of lung tumor tissue. These TCRs come from a man aged 55 to 69 with non-small cell lung cancer.

Note on this clonotype: Since a much larger clone is just one base distant, this may be a read error. The rearrangement links TRBV6-5 to TRBJ1-4; D is possibly TRBD1 (5 bases). The V end lost 2 bases, the J end lost 2 bases, and 6 bases lay between the germline ends. CDR3 length: 14 residues. CDR1 and CDR2 (germline): MNHEY, SVGAGI. CDR3 sequence (DNA): TGTGCCAGCAGTTACGGGGGGACTAATGAAAAACTGTTTTTT. It translates to CASSYGGTNEKLFF.

This sequence joins TRBV6-2 or TRBV6-3 and TRBJ2-7; 10 positions agree with TRBD2. Germline values: CDR1 MNHEY, CDR2 SVGEGT. This CDR3 contains 17 residues. The CDR3 here is CATAGPGSGRAKYEQYF. CDR3 sequence (DNA): TGTGCTACAGCAGGCCCCGGGAGCGGGAGGGCCAAATACGAGCAGTACTTC.

Comments on this clonotype: The junction departs from the called germline gene at one end, perhaps through a read error. This chain uses TRBV11-1 with TRBJ2-7, with D unresolved. The CDR3 covers 15 residues. Per the germline V gene, CDR1 is SGHAT and CDR2 is FQDESV (reference sequence). CDR3 loop: CANSAEQPPSYGQYF. CDR3 nucleotide sequence: TGTGCCAACAGCGCTGAACAGCCACCCTCCTACGGGCAGTACTTC.

J is TRBJ2-1 and V is TRBV29-1, with 9 bases aligning to TRBD1. Trimming took 6 bases from V and 4 from J; bases not matched to a gene: 16. Germline V gives CDR1 SQVTM, CDR2 ANQGSEA. The CDR3 is 17 amino acids. CDR3 in amino acids: CSVVTKFGGTGYNEQFF. The CDR3 DNA reads as TGCAGCGTCGTCACTAAGTTCGGGGGGACAGGGTACAATGAGCAGTTCTTC.

The chain is built from TRBV20-1 and TRBJ2-1; the D is unclear. Germline V lookup: CDR1 DFQATT, CDR2 SNEGSKA (reference sequence). V was cut by 3 bases and J by 2 bases, with 11 bases left in between. CDR3 length equals 14 residues. The chain's CDR3 is CSARGGWAYNEQFF. CDR3 bases: TGCAGTGCTAGGGGCGGTTGGGCCTACAATGAGCAGTTCTTC.

This clonotype was recorded only once. A clone one base away is much larger, so this may be a read error. The genes are TRBV12-3 or TRBV12-4 and TRBJ2-7; D call uncertain. The CDR3 length is 13 residues. The CDR3: CATSNPEAYEQYF. CDR3 coding DNA: TGTGCCACCAGTAATCCCGAGGCCTACGAGCAGTACTTC.

This clonotype came up a few times. The rearrangement joins TRBV10-1 to TRBJ2-2, with D unclear. CDR1 and CDR2 (germline): WNHNN, SYGVQD (reference sequence). V was clipped by 0 bases and J by 4 bases, with 6 bases between them. The CDR3 extends over 14 amino acids. CDR3 protein: CASSESGSTGELFF. Here the CDR3 DNA reads TGCGCCAGCAGTGAGTCCGGTAGCACCGGGGAGCTGTTTTTT.

Many counts were recorded for this clonotype. The chain uses TRBV20-1 and TRBJ2-1, with 10 bases aligning to TRBD2. The CDR3 loop spans 15 amino acids. V lost 6 bases, J lost 2 bases, and 7 bases stayed unmatched. Germline V gene data show CDR1 as DFQATT and CDR2 as SNEGSKA (reference sequence). CDR3 nucleotide sequence: TGCAGTGCCAGGACCGGGACTAGCGCCTACAATGAGCAGTTCTTC. Its protein is CSARTGTSAYNEQFF.

About this clonotype itself: A much larger clone differs by one base, so this may be a read error. CDR3 nucleotide sequence: TGCGCCAGCAGCCAAGAAATCAAGGGTTCTGGGGCCAACGTCCTGACTTTC. This sequence encodes CASSQEIKGSGANVLTF. This chain links TRBV4-3 with TRBJ2-6; D is ambiguous. V was cut by 0 bases and J by 1 base, with 10 bases left in between. The CDR3 extends over 17 amino acids. Germline-derived CDR1 and CDR2 are LGHNA and YSLEER.

About this clonotype: The junction departs from the called germline gene at one end, perhaps through a read error. The genes are TRBV12-3 or TRBV12-4 and TRBJ1-4; the D gene is possibly TRBD1 (6 bases). The length of the CDR3 is 14 residues. The CDR3 DNA is TGTGTCAGCAGTTTGACAGGACTTAAAGAAAAACTGTTTTTT. Translation: CVSSLTGLKEKLFF.

A word on this clonotype: This may come from a read error, since a much larger clone is one base off. The chain carries TRBV12-5 and TRBJ2-3, with D maybe TRBD1 (6 bases). This CDR3 contains 17 residues. CDR1 and CDR2 from the germline V gene are LGHNT and FRNRAP. The CDR3 spells CACGLPMTGISPDTQYF. For the CDR3, the DNA is TGTGCTTGTGGTTTGCCGATGACAGGAATTTCCCCAGATACGCAGTATTTT.

This clonotype has a count of ten or more. V and J are TRBV11-2 and TRBJ2-5; 7 nucleotides line up with TRBD2. Unmatched junction bases numbered 14, after V lost 5 bases and J lost 5 bases. Germline V gene lookup returns CDR1 SGHAT and CDR2 FQNNGV. CDR3 length equals 16 residues. The CDR3 region is CASSPTLNRGDETQYF. CDR3 bases: TGTGCCAGCAGCCCGACTCTAAACCGGGGGGATGAGACCCAGTACTTC.

In this sample, this clonotype turned up once. A much larger clone is a single base away; this may be a read error. The genes are TRBV29-1 and TRBJ2-7; D uncertain. The CDR3 length is 12 residues. Trimming stripped 7 bases from V and 4 bases from J, with 14 bases between. Germline assignment: CDR1 SQVTM and CDR2 ANQGSEA. CDR3 bases: TGCAGCGGCCGGAATACAGTTTACGAGCAGTACTTC. This sequence encodes CSGRNTVYEQYF.

This clonotype was recorded once. It may be a read error: a sequence one base away is much more abundant. This chain links TRBV20-1 with TRBJ1-2, with TRBD1 as a possible D gene (5 bases). Trimming left V 1 base short and J 8 bases short, with 11 bases between. Germline CDR1 is DFQATT and CDR2 is SNEGSKA (reference sequence). The CDR3 runs 12 residues. The CDR3 DNA follows: TGCAGTGCTAGAGTCAGGGAAAAAGGCTACACCTTC. Its translation is CSARVREKGYTF.

To note about this clonotype: A much larger clone lies a single base off, so this may be a read error. The genes are TRBV4-1 and TRBJ2-7, with unresolved D. Trimming took off 3 bases at V and 11 bases at J, with 20 bases between the two ends. The CDR3 totals 14 residues. Looked up from germline, CDR1 is MGHRA and CDR2 is YSYEKL. Written as DNA, the CDR3 is TGCGCCAGCAGCCATGGAAAAGGCCTTGGACGAGAGTACTTC. Its translation is CASSHGKGLGREYF.

About this clonotype: This CDR3 fails to terminate in the conserved phenylalanine or tryptophan, so it likely reflects a read error. V is TRBV20-1 and J is TRBJ2-1, with 14 nucleotides matching TRBD2. V gave up 3 bases and J gave up 13 bases; unmatched junction bases: 11. The CDR3 sequence is 15 residues long. Germline-derived CDR1 and CDR2 are DFQATT and SNEGSKA (reference sequence). CDR3 in amino acids: CSARTGLAGESEQFL. The DNA of the CDR3 is TGCAGTGCTAGGACGGGACTAGCGGGAGAGTCTGAACAGTTCCTC.

The chain has TRBV12-3 or TRBV12-4 and TRBJ1-5, with a possible D match to TRBD1 (5 bases). The CDR3 covers 12 residues. V was trimmed by 10 bases and J by 3 bases, leaving 10 bases between them. CDR3 amino acids: CATNGHNQPQHF. The CDR3 DNA follows: TGTGCCACCAATGGACACAATCAGCCCCAGCATTTT.

This clonotype was seen more than once but under ten times. Given a much more abundant clone one base away, this may be a read error. The rearrangement uses TRBV5-4 and TRBJ1-1; perhaps TRBD1 as D (5 bases). The CDR3 runs to 14 residues. V dropped 6 bases and J dropped 5 bases, with 17 bases sitting between them. In germline, CDR1 is SGHNT, CDR2 YYREEE (reference sequence). CDR3 in amino acids: CASKQEGRRTEAFF. For the CDR3, the DNA is TGTGCCAGCAAACAAGAGGGGAGGAGGACTGAAGCTTTCTTT. The whole variable domain, remainder taken from reference TRBV5-4 and TRBJ1-1, is ETGVTQSPTHLIKTRGQQVTLRCSSQSGHNTVSWYQQALGQGPQFIFQYYREEENGRGNFPPRFSGLQFPNYSSELNVNALELDDSALYLCASKQEGRRTEAFFGQGTRLTVV.

The chain is built from TRBV19 and TRBJ1-5; tentative D call: TRBD1 (5 bases). The V gene lost 5 bases and the J gene lost 6 bases, with 11 bases spanning the gap. Germline lookup yields CDR1 LNHDA and CDR2 SQIVND (reference sequence). The CDR3 loop spans 13 amino acids. In DNA, the CDR3 is TGTGCCAGTAGTTTGGGGCCCACTCAGCCCCAGCATTTT. Its translation is CASSLGPTQPQHF.

Regarding this clonotype: The CDR3 ends on some other residue instead of the conserved phenylalanine or tryptophan, so this is likely a read error. The rearrangement links TRBV6-2 or TRBV6-3 to TRBJ1-1; D is ambiguous. This CDR3 has 15 amino acids. CDR1 is MNHEY, CDR2 SVGEGT, per germline. V was clipped by 7 bases and J by 2 bases, with 17 bases between them. The CDR3: CASTPPGQVNTEAFY. The DNA of the CDR3 is TGTGCCAGCACTCCTCCAGGTCAGGTTAACACTGAAGCTTTCTAT.

The chain combines TRBV11-2 with TRBJ1-1; maybe TRBD1 (5 bases). The CDR3 covers 14 residues. Germline CDR1 and CDR2: SGHAT and FQNNGV. V was trimmed by 1 base and J by 13 bases, leaving 19 bases between them. The CDR3 DNA follows: TGTGCCAGCAGCTTAGTCTGGAGGGGCACTGAAAGTTTCTTT. It encodes CASSLVWRGTESFF.

In the case of this clonotype: The germline gene is not matched at one end of the junction; a read error may be the cause. The J gene is TRBJ2-2, the V gene TRBV20-1; D is uncertain. Germline V gene data show CDR1 as DFQATT and CDR2 as SNEGSKA (reference sequence). The CDR3 runs to 15 residues. CDR3 in amino acids: CSARDRRKNTVELFF. In DNA form, the CDR3 reads TGCAGTGCTAGAGACAGGCGCAAGAACACCGTGGAGCTGTTTTTT.

With regard to this clonotype: At one end, the junction sequence differs from germline, possibly due to a read error. The J gene is TRBJ1-1, the V gene TRBV5-6, with 7 bases fitting TRBD1. Germline V gene data show CDR1 as SGHDT and CDR2 as YYEEEE. The CDR3 extends over 14 amino acids. The DNA for the CDR3 is TGTGCCAGCGGCTTGAAACAGGGGCACACTGAAGCTTTCTTT. Its protein is CASGLKQGHTEAFF.

Concerning this clonotype itself: The conserved phenylalanine or tryptophan normally closing the CDR3 is absent here, so this likely arose from a read error. V gene TRBV20-1 combines with J gene TRBJ2-3, with D possibly being TRBD2 (6 bases). CDR1 is DFQATT, CDR2 SNEGSKA, per germline (reference sequence). The CDR3 length is 13 residues. The CDR3 reads CRASGGTTDRQYL. CDR3 coding DNA: TGCAGAGCTAGTGGAGGGACCACGGATAGGCAGTATTTA.

This clonotype was found a few times. DNA for the CDR3: TGTGCCAGCAGCTTATGGGTCGGACCCCAACGGAATGAGCAGTTCTTC. Protein sequence: CASSLWVGPQRNEQFF. The V gene is TRBV7-4, the J gene TRBJ2-1; D unclear. This CDR3 comprises 16 residues. The V gene's germline CDR1 is SGHVT and CDR2 SQSDAQ. The ends were cut back, 2 bases at V and 7 bases at J, with 18 bases in the middle.

Details on this clonotype: This may stem from a read error, because a much larger clone lies one nucleotide away. The chain couples TRBV12-3 or TRBV12-4 to TRBJ2-2; 8 bases map to TRBD1. The CDR3 runs 14 residues. In DNA form, the CDR3 reads TGTGCCAGCAGTCGGGGACAGGCACCGGGGGAGCTGTCTTTT. Its translation is CASSRGQAPGELSF.

This sequence joins TRBV6-6 and TRBJ2-5; tentatively, D is TRBD2 (6 bases). CDR1 is MNHNY, CDR2 SVGAGI, per germline (reference sequence). The CDR3 runs to 14 residues. Trimming stripped 8 bases from V and 7 bases from J, with 20 bases between. CDR3 loop: CASRSGGRGGTQYF. The DNA of the CDR3 is TGTGCCAGCCGCTCGGGCGGAAGGGGAGGGACCCAGTACTTC.